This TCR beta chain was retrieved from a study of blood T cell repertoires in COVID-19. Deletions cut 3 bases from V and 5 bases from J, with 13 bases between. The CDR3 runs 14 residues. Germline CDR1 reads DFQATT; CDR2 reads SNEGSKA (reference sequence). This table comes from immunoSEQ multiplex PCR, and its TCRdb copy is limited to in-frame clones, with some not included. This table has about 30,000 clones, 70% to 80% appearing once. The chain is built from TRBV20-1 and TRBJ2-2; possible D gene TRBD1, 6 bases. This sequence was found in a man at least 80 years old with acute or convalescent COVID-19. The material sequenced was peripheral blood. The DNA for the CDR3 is TGCAGTGCTAGTGCAAACAGGGAAACCGGGGAGCTGTTTTTT. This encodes CSASANRETGELFF.